The present T cell receptor (beta chain) was sequenced within a study of identical twins. This clonotype was seen many times. Antigen: not known. Each CDR3 protein gets one entry after TCRdb re-called the 5' RACE reads with MiXCR. The data show 690,000 or so distinct CDR3 sequences, 5.5% to 7.5% seen once. With 5 bases clipped from V and 0 bases from J, the junction kept 7 bases outside the gene matches. The length of the CDR3 is 15 residues. Findings and limits, study-wide: Models came in too low on out-of-frame TCR alpha sharing in monozygotic twins. Zero-insertion results could be subject to partial confounding by invariant MAIT and iNKT cells. Fewer insertions marked abundant cord blood beta clonotypes; young adult naive trended weakly, memory not at all.

This clonotype was obtained from a man younger than 30 in good health. Material: naive T cells sorted from blood. The rearrangement uses TRBV12-3 or TRBV12-4 and TRBJ2-7, with TRBD1 identical over 7 bases. CDR3 nucleotide sequence: TGTGCCAGCAGTAATACCGGGACAGCCTCCTACGAGCAGTACTTC. Translation: CASSNTGTASYEQYF.